The clone carrying this T cell receptor beta chain was seen at least ten times. What it binds is unknown. The V segment lost 4 bases and the J segment 7 bases; nucleotides outside the gene matches: 10. Germline V gene lookup returns CDR1 SGHRS and CDR2 YFSETQ. The CDR3 is 17 amino acids. For TCR, cDNA came from 5'RACE template switching, which added a universal primer site and UMIs. A single record per CDR3 protein comes from TCRdb applying MiXCR to the 5' RACE reads. This sample has about 68,000 distinct CDR3 sequences, with around 7% found just once. The data derive from a study of T cells after yellow fever vaccination. Study-wide findings and caveats: Only a small proportion of the clonotypes turned up in both the CD4 and the CD8 compartments, likely arising from convergent recombination. Clones that expanded after primary vaccination mostly reappeared after the booster (roughly 95% CD4, roughly 87% CD8). There was a possibility that FACS-sorted repertoires contained abundant clonotypes contaminating from the bulk population.

The TCR originated in a man aged 18 to 29 who received the YFV17D yellow fever vaccine. The specimen was CD8+ T cells sorted from PBMCs, collected about 41 days after the first yellow fever vaccination. The V call is TRBV5-1, the J call TRBJ2-1, with 14 bases aligning to TRBD2. The CDR3 sequence is CASSKGLAGEPRNEQFF. CDR3 DNA: TGCGCCAGCAGCAAGGGACTAGCGGGAGAACCAAGAAATGAGCAGTTCTTC.